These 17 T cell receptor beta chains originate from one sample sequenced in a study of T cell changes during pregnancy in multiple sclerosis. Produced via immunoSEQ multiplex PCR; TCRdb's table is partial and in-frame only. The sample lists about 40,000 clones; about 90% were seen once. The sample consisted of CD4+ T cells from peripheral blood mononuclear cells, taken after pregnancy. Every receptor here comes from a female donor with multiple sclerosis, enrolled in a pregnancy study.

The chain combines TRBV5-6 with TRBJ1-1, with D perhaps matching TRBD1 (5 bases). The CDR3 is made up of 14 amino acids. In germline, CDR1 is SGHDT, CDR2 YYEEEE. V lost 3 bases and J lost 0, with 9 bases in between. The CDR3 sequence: CASSWRGVNTEAFF. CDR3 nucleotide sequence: TGTGCCAGCAGCTGGAGGGGAGTGAACACTGAAGCTTTCTTT.

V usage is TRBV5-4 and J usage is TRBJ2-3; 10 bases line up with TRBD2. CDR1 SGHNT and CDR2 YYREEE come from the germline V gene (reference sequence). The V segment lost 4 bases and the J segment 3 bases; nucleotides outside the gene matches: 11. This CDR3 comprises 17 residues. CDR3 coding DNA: TGTGCCAGCAGCCCCCGGGAAGCGGGGGGGAATACAGATACGCAGTATTTT. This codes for CASSPREAGGNTDTQYF.

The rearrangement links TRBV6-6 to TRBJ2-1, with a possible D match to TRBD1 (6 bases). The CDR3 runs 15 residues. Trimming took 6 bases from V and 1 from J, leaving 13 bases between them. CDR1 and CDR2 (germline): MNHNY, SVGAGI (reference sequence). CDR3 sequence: CASSIQGASYNEQFF. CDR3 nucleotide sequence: TGTGCCAGCAGCATACAGGGTGCGTCCTACAATGAGCAGTTCTTC.

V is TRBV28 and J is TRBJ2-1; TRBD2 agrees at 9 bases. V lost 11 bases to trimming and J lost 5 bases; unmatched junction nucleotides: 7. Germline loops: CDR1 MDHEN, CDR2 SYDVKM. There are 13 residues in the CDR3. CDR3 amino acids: CAAGGGDHNEQFF. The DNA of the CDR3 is TGTGCCGCCGGCGGGGGGGACCACAATGAGCAGTTCTTC.

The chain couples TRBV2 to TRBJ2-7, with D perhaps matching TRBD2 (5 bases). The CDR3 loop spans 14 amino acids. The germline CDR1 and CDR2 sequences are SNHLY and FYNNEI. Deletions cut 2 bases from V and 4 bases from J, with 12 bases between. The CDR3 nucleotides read TGTGCCAGCAGTGAAAAAGGAGGTCGGTACGAGCAGTACTTC. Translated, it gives CASSEKGGRYEQYF. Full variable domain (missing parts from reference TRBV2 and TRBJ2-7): EPEVTQTPSHQVTQMGQEVILRCVPISNHLYFYWYRQILGQKVEFLVSFYNNEISEKSEIFDDQFSVERPDGSNFTLKIRSTKLEDSAMYFCASSEKGGRYEQYFGPGTRLTVT.

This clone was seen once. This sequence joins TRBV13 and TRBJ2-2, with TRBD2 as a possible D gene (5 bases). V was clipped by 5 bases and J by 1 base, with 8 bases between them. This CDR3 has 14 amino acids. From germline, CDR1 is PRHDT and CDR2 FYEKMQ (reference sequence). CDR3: CASSRGLNTGELFF. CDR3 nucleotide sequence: TGTGCCAGCAGCCGGGGTCTGAACACCGGGGAGCTGTTTTTT.

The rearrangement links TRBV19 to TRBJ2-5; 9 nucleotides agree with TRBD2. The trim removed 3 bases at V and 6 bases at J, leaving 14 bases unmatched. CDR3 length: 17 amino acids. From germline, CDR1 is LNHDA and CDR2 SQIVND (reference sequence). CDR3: CASSILTTRGGAKTQYF. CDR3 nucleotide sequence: TGTGCCAGTAGTATCCTCACCACTCGCGGGGGGGCGAAGACCCAGTACTTC.

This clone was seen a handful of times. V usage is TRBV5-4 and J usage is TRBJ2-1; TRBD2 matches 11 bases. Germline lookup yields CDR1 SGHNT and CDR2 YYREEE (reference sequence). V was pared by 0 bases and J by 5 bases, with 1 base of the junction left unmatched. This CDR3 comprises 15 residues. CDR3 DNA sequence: TGTGCCAGCAGCTTGGGGGGACTAGCGGACAATGAGCAGTTCTTC. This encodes CASSLGGLADNEQFF.

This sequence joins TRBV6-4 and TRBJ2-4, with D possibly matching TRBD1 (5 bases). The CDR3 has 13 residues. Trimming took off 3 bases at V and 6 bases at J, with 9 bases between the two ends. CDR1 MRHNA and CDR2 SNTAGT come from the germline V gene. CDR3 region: CASSEERGNIQYF. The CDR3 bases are TGTGCCAGCAGTGAGGAAAGGGGAAACATTCAGTACTTC.

CDR3 DNA: TGTGCCAGCAGTTTTGGGGACAGGGGAGGCCACGAGCAGTACTTC. Amino acid sequence: CASSFGDRGGHEQYF. The V call is TRBV28, the J call TRBJ2-7, with 10 positions matching TRBD1. The CDR3 runs 15 residues. The V gene end was trimmed by 3 bases and the J gene end by 5 bases; junction bases not matched to a gene: 7. Germline CDR1 is MDHEN and CDR2 is SYDVKM.

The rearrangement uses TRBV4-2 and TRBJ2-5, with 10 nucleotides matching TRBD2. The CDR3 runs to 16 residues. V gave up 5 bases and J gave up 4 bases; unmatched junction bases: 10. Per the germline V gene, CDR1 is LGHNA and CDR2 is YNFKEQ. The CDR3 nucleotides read TGTGCCAGCAGCTCCCGGAGCGGGGGGGCCGGAGAGACCCAGTACTTC. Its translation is CASSSRSGGAGETQYF.

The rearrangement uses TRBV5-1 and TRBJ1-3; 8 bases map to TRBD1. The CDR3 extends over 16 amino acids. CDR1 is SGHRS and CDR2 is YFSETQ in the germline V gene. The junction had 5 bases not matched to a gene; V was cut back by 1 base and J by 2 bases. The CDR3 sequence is CASSLQDRGTGNTIYF. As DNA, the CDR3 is TGCGCCAGCAGCTTGCAAGACAGGGGCACTGGAAACACCATATATTTT. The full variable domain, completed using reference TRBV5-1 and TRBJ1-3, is KAGVTQTPRYLIKTRGQQVTLSCSPISGHRSVSWYQQTPGQGLQFLFEYFSETQRNKGNFPGRFSGRQFSNSRSEMNVSTLELGDSALYLCASSLQDRGTGNTIYFGEGSWLTVV.

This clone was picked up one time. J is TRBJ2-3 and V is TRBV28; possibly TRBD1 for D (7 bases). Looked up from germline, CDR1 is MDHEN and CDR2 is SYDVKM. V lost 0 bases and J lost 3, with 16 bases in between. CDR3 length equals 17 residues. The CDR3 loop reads CASSLWGGQTWTDTQYF. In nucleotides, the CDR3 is TGTGCCAGCAGTTTATGGGGGGGACAGACTTGGACAGATACGCAGTATTTT.

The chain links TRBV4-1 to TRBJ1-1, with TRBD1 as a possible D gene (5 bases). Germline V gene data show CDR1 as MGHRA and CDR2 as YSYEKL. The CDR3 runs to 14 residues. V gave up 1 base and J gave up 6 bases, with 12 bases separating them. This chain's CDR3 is CASSQADRSSEAFF. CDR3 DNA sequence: TGCGCCAGCAGCCAAGCAGACAGATCTTCTGAAGCTTTCTTT.

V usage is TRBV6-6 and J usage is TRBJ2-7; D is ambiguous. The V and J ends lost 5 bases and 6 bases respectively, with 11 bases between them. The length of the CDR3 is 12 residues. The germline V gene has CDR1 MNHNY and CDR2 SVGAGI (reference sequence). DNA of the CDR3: TGTGCCAGCAGTCCAAACACCCTCGAGCAGTACTTC. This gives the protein CASSPNTLEQYF.

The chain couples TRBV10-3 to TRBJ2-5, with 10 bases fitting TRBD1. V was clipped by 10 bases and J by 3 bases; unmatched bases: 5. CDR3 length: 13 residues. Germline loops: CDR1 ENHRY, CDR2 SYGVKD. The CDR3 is CATLGQGEETQYF. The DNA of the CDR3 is TGTGCCACCCTTGGACAGGGGGAAGAGACCCAGTACTTC.

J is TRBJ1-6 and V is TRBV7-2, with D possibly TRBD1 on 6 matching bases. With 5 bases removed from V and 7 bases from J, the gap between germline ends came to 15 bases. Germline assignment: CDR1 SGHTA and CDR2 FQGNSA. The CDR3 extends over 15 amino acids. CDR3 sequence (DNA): TGTGCCAGCAGCCCGACCAGGGGTGGGAATTCACCCCTCCACTTT. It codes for CASSPTRGGNSPLHF. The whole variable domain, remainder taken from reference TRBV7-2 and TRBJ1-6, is GAGVSQSPSNKVTEKGKDVELRCDPISGHTALYWYRQSLGQGLEFLIYFQGNSAPDKSGLPSDRFSAERTGGSVSTLTIQRTQQEDSAVYLCASSPTRGGNSPLHFGNGTRLTVT.